Below, 3 T cell receptor beta chains from the same sample are listed, as sequenced in a study of T cell responses to AZD1222 COVID-19 vaccine. Using immunoSEQ multiplex PCR, the repertoire was profiled, and TCRdb retains in-frame clones only, with some absent. The repertoire includes approximately 140,000 clones, about 90% of them detected once, and roughly 7.1% sits in the top ten. The sequenced sample was peripheral blood, obtained 28 days after the second dose of the MenACWY control vaccine. Receptors were obtained from an adult who received the MenACWY meningococcal vaccine as a control.

V gene TRBV6-5 combines with J gene TRBJ2-7; D is unresolved. CDR3 length: 14 amino acids. Trimming pared 6 bases from V and 2 bases from J, leaving 14 bases between. In germline, CDR1 is MNHEY, CDR2 SVGAGI. CDR3 sequence (DNA): TGTGCCAGCAGCGTTTCCGACGGCACCTACGAGCAGTACTTC. Its protein is CASSVSDGTYEQYF.

The V gene is TRBV30, the J gene TRBJ1-4; perhaps TRBD1 as D (6 bases). This CDR3 contains 13 residues. Trimming left V 8 bases short and J 0 bases short, with 10 bases between. Looked up from germline, CDR1 is GTSNPN and CDR2 is SVGIG (reference sequence). The CDR3 loop is CAGRTATNEKLFF. The CDR3 DNA reads as TGTGCCGGACGGACAGCAACTAATGAAAAACTGTTTTTT.

The chain has TRBV5-1 and TRBJ2-5, with no clear D. CDR1 and CDR2 (germline): SGHRS, YFSETQ. The CDR3 spans 14 residues. The germline V and J ends were trimmed by 0 bases and 1 base, with 7 bases remaining between them. The DNA for the CDR3 is TGCGCCAGCAGCTTGGACCGAGGCCAAGAGACCCAGTACTTC. It is translated as CASSLDRGQETQYF.